This passage covers 11 T cell receptor beta chains from one sample sequenced in a study of Ad26.COV2.S vaccination and SARS-CoV-2 variants. Treatment meaning: about 20 received Ad26.COV2.S at low or high dose, single or two shots; 5 received placebo; per-sample allocation not given. Specimen acquisition occurred on day 63 following the initial vaccine or placebo injection. Clones were read by immunoSEQ multiplex PCR, and TCRdb kept only the in-frame ones, dropping some. This repertoire shows about 350,000 clones, about 85% found once; its top ten account for roughly 3.5%. The sequencing used peripheral blood, collected in a trial of Ad26.COV2.S vaccine versus placebo. The source of these receptors is a person between 18 and 65 years old who received the Ad26.COV2.S COVID-19 vaccine or a placebo.

This chain links TRBV19 with TRBJ2-7, with D tentatively TRBD1 or TRBD2 (8 bases each). V dropped 7 bases and J dropped 0 bases, with 16 bases sitting between them. The germline V gene has CDR1 LNHDA and CDR2 SQIVND (reference sequence). This CDR3 has 15 amino acids. CDR3 sequence reads: CASTRTGTSSYEQYF. Here the CDR3 DNA reads TGTGCCAGTACCCGGACAGGGACTAGCTCCTACGAGCAGTACTTC.

The chain joins TRBV19 to TRBJ2-7, with TRBD1 matching 9 bases. The V gene end was trimmed by 6 bases and the J gene end by 2 bases; junction bases not matched to a gene: 5. CDR1 LNHDA and CDR2 SQIVND come from the germline V gene (reference sequence). This CDR3 is 14 amino acids long. CDR3 loop: CASSRTGAPYEQYF. Written as DNA, the CDR3 is TGTGCCAGTAGCCGGACAGGGGCCCCCTACGAGCAGTACTTC.

The chain recombines TRBV4-1 with TRBJ2-7; TRBD2 aligns across 8 bases. Germline CDR1 is MGHRA and CDR2 is YSYEKL. The CDR3 loop spans 16 amino acids. With V trimmed by 1 base and J by 0 bases, 5 bases remained unmatched. The CDR3 coding sequence is TGCGCCAGCAGCCAAGCCGGCCGGGAGGGCTCCTACGAGCAGTACTTC. Translated, it gives CASSQAGREGSYEQYF.

CDR3 nucleotides: TGTGCCAGCACCCCCGGGACTAGCGGGGGGGCCCGCACAGATACGCAGTATTTT. Amino acids: CASTPGTSGGARTDTQYF. J is TRBJ2-3 and V is TRBV5-4; TRBD2 matches at 16 bases. From germline, CDR1 is SGHNT and CDR2 YYREEE (reference sequence). After removal of 6 bases from V and 1 base from J, the junction contained 8 bases not matched to a gene. The CDR3 has 18 residues.

This clone has only one observation. V gene TRBV11-2 combines with J gene TRBJ2-1, with 7 nucleotides matching TRBD2. From germline, CDR1 is SGHAT and CDR2 FQNNGV. The CDR3 loop spans 15 amino acids. Losses at the gene ends were 5 bases for V and 5 bases for J; bases not matched to a gene: 9. The CDR3 region has the DNA TGTGCCAGCAGCCATCTCCTAGCGGATAACAATGAGCAGTTCTTC. It encodes CASSHLLADNNEQFF.

The V and J genes are TRBV6-5 and TRBJ1-5; D is undetermined. Germline V gene data show CDR1 as MNHEY and CDR2 as SVGAGI. Trimming took off 6 bases at V and 2 bases at J, with 8 bases between the two ends. The CDR3 loop spans 13 amino acids. The CDR3 sequence is CASRRRGNQPQHF. CDR3 DNA: TGTGCCAGCAGAAGACGGGGCAATCAGCCCCAGCATTTT.

The gene calls are TRBV29-1 and TRBJ2-7; 10 bases are a match to TRBD2. The CDR3 is 16 amino acids. V lost 5 bases and J lost 2; bases outside the gene matches: 12. CDR1 is SQVTM, CDR2 ANQGSEA, per germline. The CDR3 DNA follows: TGCAGCGTTAGACTAGCGGGCTTTGAGGGGGCCTACGAGCAGTACTTC. Its protein is CSVRLAGFEGAYEQYF.

The V gene is TRBV5-1, the J gene TRBJ2-7; D perhaps matches TRBD1 (6 bases). CDR3 length: 15 amino acids. The germline V gene has CDR1 SGHRS and CDR2 YFSETQ. Trimming removed 0 bases at V and 2 bases at J, with 12 bases between. CDR3 residues: CASSLGEAGAYEQYF. The CDR3 coding sequence is TGCGCCAGCAGCTTGGGTGAGGCAGGGGCCTACGAGCAGTACTTC. Based on the CDR3 plus reference TRBV5-1 and TRBJ2-7, the full variable domain is KAGVTQTPRYLIKTRGQQVTLSCSPISGHRSVSWYQQTPGQGLQFLFEYFSETQRNKGNFPGRFSGRQFSNSRSEMNVSTLELGDSALYLCASSLGEAGAYEQYFGPGTRLTVT.

This chain joins TRBV5-1 and TRBJ2-7; 10 bases are shared with TRBD1. J lost 5 bases, V lost 4 bases, and 12 bases had no gene match. The CDR3 contains 16 residues. The germline gives CDR1 SGHRS, CDR2 YFSETQ. The CDR3 reads CASSPRRGTGVNEQYF. CDR3 coding DNA: TGCGCCAGCAGCCCCCGAAGGGGGACAGGGGTGAACGAGCAGTACTTC.

The chain recombines TRBV29-1 with TRBJ1-5, with D hard to call. Between the trimmed V and J ends, which lost 6 bases and 2 bases, there was a span of 8 bases. Germline CDR1 is SQVTM and CDR2 is ANQGSEA. The CDR3 covers 12 residues. CDR3 sequence reads: CSVLSGNQPQHF. Here the CDR3 DNA reads TGCAGCGTCCTTTCGGGCAATCAGCCCCAGCATTTT.

The chain carries TRBV15 and TRBJ1-1; D remains unclear. CDR3 length: 14 residues. Germline CDR1 reads LNHNV; CDR2 reads YYDKDF (reference sequence). The V gene lost 3 bases and the J gene lost 1 base, with 9 bases spanning the gap. CDR3 loop: CATSRRAANTEAFF. CDR3 nucleotides: TGTGCCACCAGCAGGAGAGCGGCGAACACTGAAGCTTTCTTT. Combining the CDR3 with reference TRBV15 and TRBJ1-1 gives the whole variable domain DAMVIQNPRYQVTQFGKPVTLSCSQTLNHNVMYWYQQKSSQAPKLLFHYYDKDFNNEADTPDNFQSRRPNTSFCFLDIRSPGLGDTAMYLCATSRRAANTEAFFGQGTRLTVV.